The 17 T cell receptor beta chains in this list originate from one sample, sequenced in a study of blood T cell repertoires in COVID-19. Assay used: immunoSEQ multiplex PCR; TCRdb lists only in-frame clones, some missing. Counted here are approximately 280,000 clones, around nine tenths occurring once; the ten biggest clones make up about 7%. The sequencing sample was made of peripheral blood. These receptors came from a woman in her 30s with COVID-19, enrolled during active disease.

The chain is built from TRBV4-1 and TRBJ2-7, with 7 bases fitting TRBD1. V was clipped by 4 bases and J by 0 bases; unmatched bases: 9. There are 16 residues in the CDR3. CDR1 and CDR2 from the germline V gene are MGHRA and YSYEKL. The CDR3 DNA reads as TGCGCCAGCAGCCGAGATCAGGGACAGAACTCCTACGAGCAGTACTTC. Amino acids: CASSRDQGQNSYEQYF.

The genes are TRBV18 and TRBJ1-4; 9 positions agree with TRBD1. Germline CDR1 is KGHSH and CDR2 is LQKENI. CDR3 size: 15 residues. J was trimmed by 6 bases and V by 4 bases; bases with no gene match: 6. Here the CDR3 reads CASSQTGTGHEKLFF. The CDR3 coding sequence is TGTGCCAGCTCACAAACCGGGACAGGGCATGAAAAACTGTTTTTT. Based on the CDR3 plus reference TRBV18 and TRBJ1-4, the full variable domain is NAGVMQNPRHLVRRRGQEARLRCSPMKGHSHVYWYRQLPEEGLKFMVYLQKENIIDESGMPKERFSAEFPKEGPSILRIQQVVRGDSAAYFCASSQTGTGHEKLFFGSGTQLSVL.

The rearrangement joins TRBV5-4 to TRBJ2-2; TRBD2 matches 14 bases. Germline CDR1 is SGHNT and CDR2 is YYREEE (reference sequence). This CDR3 has 16 residues. The J segment lost 7 bases and the V segment lost 3 bases, leaving 5 bases of the junction unmatched. CDR3 amino acids: CASSWGLAGAGGELFF. CDR3 bases: TGTGCCAGCAGCTGGGGACTAGCGGGAGCCGGCGGGGAGCTGTTTTTT.

The gene calls are TRBV27 and TRBJ2-1, with 14 bases that match TRBD2. There are 15 residues in the CDR3. V was clipped by 11 bases and J by 12 bases; unmatched bases: 15. Per the germline V gene, CDR1 is MNHEY and CDR2 is SMNVEV (reference sequence). CDR3 sequence reads: CASGRLAGGKRRQFF. The CDR3 bases are TGTGCCTCAGGGAGACTAGCGGGAGGGAAAAGGCGGCAGTTCTTC.

The V call is TRBV20-1, the J call TRBJ2-7; D not certain. Trimming shortened V by 4 bases and J by 6 bases, and 10 bases separated the two germline ends. The CDR3 extends over 11 amino acids. CDR1 and CDR2 (germline): DFQATT, SNEGSKA (reference sequence). The CDR3 reads CSAISRSEQYF. In nucleotides, the CDR3 is TGCAGTGCTATTAGCCGGAGCGAGCAGTACTTC.

The chain joins TRBV2 to TRBJ2-7, with no clear D. Trimming pared 0 bases from V and 3 bases from J, leaving 6 bases between. CDR1 is SNHLY and CDR2 is FYNNEI in the germline V gene. CDR3 length equals 13 residues. The CDR3 DNA is TGTGCCAGCAGTGAAGCGGCATACTACGAGCAGTACTTC. Its protein product is CASSEAAYYEQYF.

The genes are TRBV10-3 and TRBJ2-1, with D perhaps matching TRBD2 (5 bases). The V gene's germline CDR1 is ENHRY and CDR2 SYGVKD. This CDR3 has 13 residues. The V and J ends lost 4 bases and 8 bases respectively, with 12 bases between them. In DNA form, the CDR3 reads TGTGCCATCAGTGTTGCTGGGCGGGATGAGCAGTTCTTC. It translates to CAISVAGRDEQFF.

There are a few counts of this clone. The chain combines TRBV5-1 with TRBJ1-6, with 10 bases lining up with TRBD1. The CDR3 runs to 15 residues. In germline, CDR1 is SGHRS, CDR2 YFSETQ. Germline trimming cut 4 bases from V and 14 bases from J; bases unmatched to any gene: 12. CDR3 bases: TGCGCCAGCAGCATGGGGACAGGGGCGCTCCTCGCCCTCCACTTT. This translates into CASSMGTGALLALHF.

The J gene is TRBJ1-5, the V gene TRBV7-8; D is unresolved. The CDR3 is 13 residues long. V lost 1 base to trimming and J lost 3 bases, with 4 bases between them. CDR1 SGHVS and CDR2 FQNEAQ come from the germline V gene. Written as DNA, the CDR3 is TGTGCCAGCAGCTTAGGGGCCAATCAGCCCCAGCATTTT. This translates into CASSLGANQPQHF. The full variable domain, its missing parts supplied by reference TRBV7-8 and TRBJ1-5, is GAGVSQSPRYKVAKRGQDVALRCDPISGHVSLFWYQQALGQGPEFLTYFQNEAQLDKSGLPSDRFFAERPEGSVSTLKIQRTQQEDSAVYLCASSLGANQPQHFGDGTRLSIL.

V usage is TRBV6-1 and J usage is TRBJ1-1, with D uncertain. The CDR3 is 14 amino acids. Germline V gene data show CDR1 as MNHNS and CDR2 as SASEGT. V was trimmed by 1 base and J by 1 base, leaving 7 bases between them. CDR3 bases: TGTGCCAGCAGTGAAGTTGCAGGGAACACTGAAGCTTTCTTT. It is translated as CASSEVAGNTEAFF.

The chain has TRBV5-1 and TRBJ2-5, with D tentatively TRBD2 (6 bases). Germline V lookup: CDR1 SGHRS, CDR2 YFSETQ. The CDR3 is 16 residues long. V lost 0 bases and J 2 bases, leaving 14 bases between the germline ends. The CDR3 loop reads CASSLGRAPPQETQYF. Written as DNA, the CDR3 is TGCGCCAGCAGCTTGGGGAGGGCACCCCCGCAAGAGACCCAGTACTTC.

This rearrangement joins TRBV19 to TRBJ1-6; the D gene is possibly TRBD1 (5 bases). The CDR3 is made up of 12 amino acids. The germline CDR1 and CDR2 sequences are LNHDA and SQIVND (reference sequence). Trimming shortened V by 9 bases and J by 6 bases, and 9 bases separated the two germline ends. The CDR3 spells CARTGFNSPLHF. For the CDR3, the DNA is TGTGCCAGAACAGGTTTTAATTCACCCCTCCACTTT.

This clone was seen once. The chain links TRBV2 to TRBJ2-1; 8 bases agree with TRBD2. V was clipped by 5 bases and J by 9 bases; unmatched bases: 9. In germline, CDR1 is SNHLY, CDR2 FYNNEI. There are 14 residues in the CDR3. CDR3 amino acids: CASSKLAGGGEQFF. The DNA of the CDR3 is TGTGCCAGCAGTAAGTTGGCCGGGGGGGGTGAGCAGTTCTTC.

The rearrangement links TRBV6-5 to TRBJ2-7; 7 bases are shared with TRBD1. The CDR3 runs 15 residues. V shed 2 bases and J 0 bases; nucleotides not matched to a gene: 4. The germline CDR1 and CDR2 sequences are MNHEY and SVGAGI. CDR3 region: CASSYRRGSSYEQYF. CDR3 in DNA: TGTGCCAGCAGTTACCGCAGGGGGAGCTCCTACGAGCAGTACTTC.

The V gene is TRBV4-2, the J gene TRBJ2-2, with 8 bases matching TRBD2. CDR1 is LGHNA and CDR2 is YNFKEQ in the germline V gene. Trimming at V came to 2 bases and at J to 5 bases, leaving 7 bases not matched to a gene. CDR3 length: 16 residues. The CDR3 sequence: CASSQNAGGGTGELFF. The CDR3 nucleotides read TGTGCCAGCAGCCAAAACGCGGGAGGCGGGACCGGGGAGCTGTTTTTT.

This clone was counted a single time. V is TRBV5-4 and J is TRBJ2-2, with 13 positions matching TRBD2. Germline trimming cut 0 bases from V and 7 bases from J; bases unmatched to any gene: 3. The CDR3 extends over 16 amino acids. Germline CDR1 and CDR2: SGHNT and YYREEE (reference sequence). For the CDR3, the DNA is TGTGCCAGCAGCTTGGGGACTAGCGGGAGCCGCGGGGAGCTGTTTTTT. Translated, it gives CASSLGTSGSRGELFF.

This sequence joins TRBV5-1 and TRBJ2-1; D uncertain. Germline assignment: CDR1 SGHRS and CDR2 YFSETQ. The CDR3 covers 14 residues. Trimming pared 0 bases from V and 5 bases from J, leaving 9 bases between. This chain's CDR3 is CASSLAGPNNEQFF. The CDR3 coding sequence is TGCGCCAGCAGCTTGGCCGGTCCAAACAATGAGCAGTTCTTC.